The 8 T cell receptor beta chains below all came from one sample that was sequenced in a study of T cells in localized non-small cell lung cancer. The data were produced by immunoSEQ multiplex PCR, yet TCRdb's version contains in-frame clones alone and is incomplete. This repertoire shows about 11,000 clones, more than 85% found once; its top ten account for approximately 15%. The sequencing used peripheral blood, collected before any cancer treatment. The receptor source for this set is a male donor at least 60 years old with stage III lung adenocarcinoma.

The chain uses TRBV2 and TRBJ1-5, with D uncertain. Trimming cost V 4 bases and J 0 bases, with 16 bases left between them. CDR1 SNHLY and CDR2 FYNNEI come from the germline V gene. The CDR3 runs to 17 residues. CDR3 nucleotides: TGTGCCAGCAGTGCCAGGTCAGGACGCAATAGCAATCAGCCCCAGCATTTT. This encodes CASSARSGRNSNQPQHF.

The V and J genes are TRBV9 and TRBJ2-1; 9 nucleotides agree with TRBD2. Germline trimming cut 3 bases from V and 0 bases from J; bases unmatched to any gene: 4. Germline V lookup: CDR1 SGDLS, CDR2 YYNGEE. CDR3 length: 16 residues. Here the CDR3 reads CASSGPGLASYNEQFF. CDR3 nucleotide sequence: TGTGCCAGCAGCGGACCGGGACTAGCCTCCTACAATGAGCAGTTCTTC.

This clone was seen just once. The V and J genes are TRBV15 and TRBJ1-5; D call uncertain. Germline V gene sequence: CDR1 LNHNV, CDR2 YYDKDF (reference sequence). V shed 5 bases and J shed 8 bases, with 13 bases lying between them. This CDR3 region has 13 residues. The CDR3 nucleotides are TGTGCCACCAGCCCTACCTGGACTAAGCCCCAGCATTTT. Translation gives CATSPTWTKPQHF.

The rearrangement joins TRBV11-1 to TRBJ2-3; tentative D call: TRBD2 (6 bases). The CDR3 consists of 15 residues. V was trimmed by 4 bases and J by 4 bases, leaving 15 bases between them. Germline-derived CDR1 and CDR2 are SGHAT and FQDESV (reference sequence). For the CDR3, the DNA is TGTGCCAGCAGCTCAACGGGACTGGTGGCAGATACGCAGTATTTT. Protein product: CASSSTGLVADTQYF.

This clone was picked up a small number of times. This chain connects TRBV11-2 to TRBJ1-2; a weak D match, TRBD1 (6 bases). Germline V lookup: CDR1 SGHAT, CDR2 FQNNGV. Between the trimmed V and J ends, which lost 1 base and 4 bases, there was a span of 10 bases. The CDR3 is 14 residues long. The CDR3 DNA sequence: TGTGCCAGCAGCTTAGTCCAGGGGACCTATGGCTACACCTTC. Its protein product is CASSLVQGTYGYTF.

The gene calls are TRBV6-6 and TRBJ1-1; D unclear. The CDR3 consists of 13 residues. Germline V gene sequence: CDR1 MNHNY, CDR2 SVGAGI (reference sequence). The CDR3 nucleotides read TGTGCAGTCCGGCCCCCCCATAACACTGAAGCTTTCTTT. This gives the protein CAVRPPHNTEAFF.

V and J are TRBV30 and TRBJ2-7; maybe TRBD2 (6 bases). V lost 7 bases to trimming and J lost 6 bases, with 22 bases between them. CDR1 is GTSNPN and CDR2 is SVGIG in the germline V gene (reference sequence). The CDR3 extends over 14 amino acids. CDR3 bases: TGTGCCTTGGAGTGGGGAGGCCGCACTGGCGAGCAGTACTTC. Translating gives CALEWGGRTGEQYF.

The CDR3 reads CASSQSSFNNEQFF. The CDR3 DNA sequence: TGCGCCAGCAGCCAGTCCAGCTTCAACAATGAGCAGTTCTTC. This chain joins TRBV4-1 and TRBJ2-1; D uncertain. CDR1 is MGHRA and CDR2 is YSYEKL in the germline V gene. Trimming pared 3 bases from V and 5 bases from J, leaving 11 bases between. This CDR3 contains 14 residues.